Following are 18 T cell receptor beta chains from one sample sequenced in a study of OX40 agonist ivuxolimab in advanced cancers. Only in-frame clones appear in the TCRdb table, and some are missing; sequencing was by immunoSEQ multiplex PCR. The sample shows 95,000 to 150,000 clones, about 90% of them seen only once. The sequencing used CD4+ or CD8+ T cells sorted from blood, collected in a trial of the OX40 agonist ivuxolimab. The origin of the receptors is an adult with an advanced solid tumor such as melanoma, head and neck, liver or kidney cancer.

The V and J genes are TRBV27 and TRBJ1-6; 9 bases map to TRBD1. Trimming cost V 0 bases and J 10 bases; bases outside gene matches: 4. This CDR3 is built from 15 residues. Germline-derived CDR1 and CDR2 are MNHEY and SMNVEV (reference sequence). The CDR3 DNA is TGTGCCAGCAGTTTATCGGGACAGGGTCAATCACCCCTCCACTTT. Its protein is CASSLSGQGQSPLHF.

Here the CDR3 reads CASNLGQGINQPQHF. CDR3 bases: TGTGCCAGTAACTTGGGACAGGGAATCAATCAGCCCCAGCATTTT. The chain employs TRBV19 and TRBJ1-5, with 9 bases identical to TRBD1. Trimming cost V 7 bases and J 3 bases; bases outside gene matches: 7. The CDR3 totals 15 residues. The germline gives CDR1 LNHDA, CDR2 SQIVND (reference sequence).

The chain is built from TRBV29-1 and TRBJ2-7; the D gene is possibly TRBD1 (6 bases). The ends were cut back, 3 bases at V and 2 bases at J, with 11 bases in the middle. CDR1 and CDR2 (germline): SQVTM, ANQGSEA. The CDR3 runs 13 residues. CDR3 in amino acids: CSVETGTTYEQYF. As DNA, the CDR3 is TGCAGCGTTGAGACAGGCACTACCTACGAGCAGTACTTC.

The chain recombines TRBV6-5 with TRBJ1-1; no clear D gene. The CDR3 contains 12 residues. The V and J ends lost 4 bases and 4 bases respectively, with 7 bases between them. Germline-derived CDR1 and CDR2 are MNHEY and SVGAGI. The CDR3 sequence is CASSSYPTEAFF. CDR3 DNA: TGTGCCAGCAGTTCGTACCCCACTGAAGCTTTCTTT.

As for this clone: The junction departs from the called germline gene at one end, perhaps through a read error. The rearrangement joins TRBV6-1 to TRBJ1-4; D is possibly TRBD1 (5 bases). Germline lookup yields CDR1 MNHNS and CDR2 SASEGT. The CDR3 is 15 residues long. As DNA, the CDR3 is TGTGCCAGCAGAGAAGTAGGGGCAACTAATGAAAAACTGTTTTTT. It translates to CASREVGATNEKLFF.

The rearrangement uses TRBV7-2 and TRBJ2-7; TRBD2 aligns across 8 bases. Looked up from germline, CDR1 is SGHTA and CDR2 is FQGNSA. V dropped 1 base and J dropped 2; count of bases not matched to a gene: 16. CDR3 length: 19 amino acids. The CDR3 protein is CASSLESGGTGGPPYEQYF. The CDR3 nucleotides read TGTGCCAGCAGCTTAGAGTCCGGTGGTACGGGAGGGCCGCCCTACGAGCAGTACTTC.

This sequence joins TRBV28 and TRBJ2-3; D is undetermined. The CDR3 spans 12 residues. Germline V gene sequence: CDR1 MDHEN, CDR2 SYDVKM. The V end lost 7 bases, the J end lost 6 bases, and 11 bases lay between the germline ends. The DNA of the CDR3 is TGTGCCAGCAAGGGCAGTCCGGATACGCAGTATTTT. Its protein is CASKGSPDTQYF.

This chain connects TRBV7-9 to TRBJ1-4; TRBD1 agrees at 7 bases. Germline loops: CDR1 SEHNR, CDR2 FQNEAQ (reference sequence). V was clipped by 1 base and J by 8 bases; unmatched bases: 7. CDR3 length: 15 amino acids. As DNA, the CDR3 is TGTGCCAGCAGCTTAGGGGCAGGGGGATTCGAAAAACTGTTTTTT. Amino acids: CASSLGAGGFEKLFF.

This rearrangement joins TRBV7-6 to TRBJ2-3; 12 bases are shared with TRBD2. Germline CDR1 is SGHVS and CDR2 is FNYEAQ. V lost 3 bases and J lost 1; bases outside the gene matches: 11. The CDR3 spans 19 residues. CDR3 sequence reads: CASSLTGTSGWGRTDTQYF. The CDR3 DNA is TGTGCCAGCAGCTTGACCGGGACTAGCGGGTGGGGCCGCACAGATACGCAGTATTTT.

The chain carries TRBV6-6 and TRBJ1-1, with D unresolved. The CDR3 sequence is 12 residues long. The V and J ends lost 6 bases and 3 bases respectively, with 8 bases between them. The germline V gene encodes CDR1 MNHNY and CDR2 SVGAGI (reference sequence). CDR3 region: CASSQRDTEAFF. The CDR3, as DNA: TGTGCCAGCAGCCAAAGGGACACTGAAGCTTTCTTT.

J is TRBJ2-1 and V is TRBV2; D not resolved. The CDR3 has 12 residues. V was trimmed by 7 bases and J by 11 bases, leaving 15 bases between them. Germline V gene data show CDR1 as SNHLY and CDR2 as FYNNEI. In nucleotides, the CDR3 is TGTGCCAGCAAGGTGGGTCGAAACCAGCAGTTCTTC. As protein: CASKVGRNQQFF.

This rearrangement joins TRBV7-2 to TRBJ1-1, with 9 bases aligning to TRBD1. The trim removed 1 base at V and 0 bases at J, leaving 6 bases unmatched. CDR1 and CDR2 from the germline V gene are SGHTA and FQGNSA. The CDR3 length is 17 residues. The CDR3 DNA reads TGTGCCAGCAGCTTAGACGGGACAGGGAGCGTGAACACTGAAGCTTTCTTT. Its translation: CASSLDGTGSVNTEAFF.

V usage is TRBV7-2 and J usage is TRBJ2-5; possibly TRBD2 for D (6 bases). Between the trimmed V and J ends, which lost 6 bases and 5 bases, there was a span of 13 bases. CDR3 length: 13 residues. Germline lookup yields CDR1 SGHTA and CDR2 FQGNSA. DNA of the CDR3: TGTGCCAGCAGTTGGGACTCGTGGGAGACCCAGTACTTC. Translated, it gives CASSWDSWETQYF. Full variable domain (outside the CDR3, taken from reference TRBV7-2 and TRBJ2-5): GAGVSQSPSNKVTEKGKDVELRCDPISGHTALYWYRQSLGQGLEFLIYFQGNSAPDKSGLPSDRFSAERTGGSVSTLTIQRTQQEDSAVYLCASSWDSWETQYFGPGTRLLVL.

The V gene is TRBV5-1, the J gene TRBJ2-3; the D is unclear. This CDR3 has 16 residues. V lost 0 bases and J lost 0, with 11 bases in between. CDR1 SGHRS and CDR2 YFSETQ come from the germline V gene. The CDR3 DNA reads TGCGCCAGCAGCTTGGGATTGGGCGGAAGCACAGATACGCAGTATTTT. This translates into CASSLGLGGSTDTQYF.

The CDR3 is CASKAGPGTDTQYF. The DNA for the CDR3 is TGTGCCAGCAAGGCGGGACCCGGCACAGATACGCAGTATTTT. This chain uses TRBV6-1 with TRBJ2-3, with D possibly matching TRBD2 (6 bases). CDR3 length equals 14 residues. Trimming took 7 bases from V and 1 from J, leaving 12 bases between them. CDR1 MNHNS and CDR2 SASEGT come from the germline V gene.

The chain links TRBV28 to TRBJ1-1; 7 nucleotides agree with TRBD1. There are 14 residues in the CDR3. V gave up 3 bases and J gave up 4 bases; unmatched junction bases: 5. From germline, CDR1 is MDHEN and CDR2 SYDVKM. The CDR3 sequence is CASSFKGASTEAFF. The CDR3 region has the DNA TGTGCCAGCAGTTTTAAGGGGGCGTCCACTGAAGCTTTCTTT. Looking up the rest from reference TRBV28 and TRBJ1-1 gives the full variable domain: DVKVTQSSRYLVKRTGEKVFLECVQDMDHENMFWYRQDPGLGLRLIYFSYDVKMKEKGDIPEGYSVSREKKERFSLILESASTNQTSMYLCASSFKGASTEAFFGQGTRLTVV.

This clone turned up a few times. The chain has TRBV30 and TRBJ1-2; D is unclear. V shed 2 bases and J shed 8 bases, with 12 bases lying between them. The germline CDR1 and CDR2 sequences are GTSNPN and SVGIG (reference sequence). This CDR3 contains 12 residues. As DNA, the CDR3 is TGTGCCTGGAGTTCTACAGTTTGGGGCTACACCTTC. It translates to CAWSSTVWGYTF.

This sequence joins TRBV27 and TRBJ2-1, with TRBD2 identical over 9 bases. The length of the CDR3 is 11 residues. Per the germline V gene, CDR1 is MNHEY and CDR2 is SMNVEV (reference sequence). Trimming took 7 bases from V and 14 from J; bases not matched to a gene: 6. The CDR3 is CASNLAGREFF. CDR3 coding DNA: TGTGCCAGCAACCTAGCGGGGAGGGAGTTCTTC.